Following are 26 T cell receptor beta chains from one sample sequenced in a study of T cell responses to AZD1222 COVID-19 vaccine. Clones were sequenced by immunoSEQ multiplex PCR, and TCRdb holds only the in-frame ones, with some missing. The sample consists of some 120,000 clones, over 75% of them appearing once. The sample was peripheral blood, taken on day 0 of MenACWY control vaccination. All receptors come from an adult in good health.

V usage is TRBV9 and J usage is TRBJ1-6; TRBD1 matches 10 bases. The trim removed 3 bases at V and 7 bases at J, leaving 7 bases unmatched. The CDR3 contains 16 residues. CDR1 is SGDLS, CDR2 YYNGEE, per germline. CDR3 sequence reads: CASSGGGQGPNSPLHF. CDR3 DNA sequence: TGTGCCAGCAGCGGCGGGGGACAGGGGCCCAATTCACCCCTCCACTTT.

The chain couples TRBV30 to TRBJ1-2, with a weak D call TRBD1 (6 bases). Germline V gene sequence: CDR1 GTSNPN, CDR2 SVGIG (reference sequence). The V end was cut by 3 bases, the J end by 4 bases, with 12 bases between. This CDR3 spans 13 amino acids. The CDR3: CAWSRGKIYGYTF. The CDR3 DNA reads as TGTGCCTGGAGCAGGGGTAAGATCTATGGCTACACCTTC.

This sequence joins TRBV25-1 and TRBJ2-1; 12 positions agree with TRBD2. CDR3 length equals 17 residues. Germline V lookup: CDR1 MGHDK, CDR2 SYGVNS. Unmatched junction bases numbered 8, after V lost 6 bases and J lost 2 bases. This chain's CDR3 is CASRPGLAGLAYNEQFF. CDR3 bases: TGTGCCAGCAGACCAGGACTAGCGGGATTGGCCTACAATGAGCAGTTCTTC.

The chain recombines TRBV7-3 with TRBJ2-2; D call uncertain. Between the trimmed V and J ends, which lost 5 bases and 0 bases, there was a span of 22 bases. Germline V gene sequence: CDR1 SGHTA, CDR2 FQGTGA. This CDR3 region has 19 residues. As DNA, the CDR3 is TGTGCCAGCAGCCGAACTCCGCCCGTGGCGGCTCCGAACACCGGGGAGCTGTTTTTT. Amino acid sequence: CASSRTPPVAAPNTGELFF.

DNA for the CDR3: TGTGCCAGCAGCGACCGGGGCCGAATAACAGATACGCAGTATTTT. Amino acids: CASSDRGRITDTQYF. This chain connects TRBV5-6 to TRBJ2-3; perhaps D is TRBD1 or TRBD2 (5 bases each). Germline values: CDR1 SGHDT, CDR2 YYEEEE. The CDR3 is 15 amino acids. Trimming cost V 4 bases and J 3 bases, with 15 bases left between them.

This sequence joins TRBV6-5 and TRBJ1-1; TRBD1 aligns across 7 bases. Germline V gives CDR1 MNHEY, CDR2 SVGAGI. J was trimmed by 0 bases and V by 10 bases; bases with no gene match: 11. This CDR3 has 15 residues. The CDR3 reads CATLRDSVMNTEAFF. The CDR3 DNA sequence: TGTGCCACCCTTCGGGACAGCGTCATGAACACTGAAGCTTTCTTT.

This chain connects TRBV9 to TRBJ2-7; D gene uncertain. Germline V lookup: CDR1 SGDLS, CDR2 YYNGEE. CDR3 length equals 14 residues. V was shortened by 5 bases and J by 8 bases, with 20 bases between the two germline ends. CDR3 DNA: TGTGCCAGCAGTGATCCGGGCAGTCCTACGAAGCAGTACTTC. Translation gives CASSDPGSPTKQYF.

This clone was seen only a few times. The gene calls are TRBV30 and TRBJ1-3, with D unresolved. V was pared by 0 bases and J by 7 bases, with 19 bases between. The germline CDR1 and CDR2 sequences are GTSNPN and SVGIG (reference sequence). The CDR3 is made up of 16 amino acids. As DNA, the CDR3 is TGTGCCTGGAGTGTCACGGGTTTGGCAGGATGGAACACCATATATTTT. This codes for CAWSVTGLAGWNTIYF.

This clone was counted once. CDR3 sequence reads: CASSAGPENSPLHF. The DNA of the CDR3 is TGTGCCAGCAGCGCCGGACCGGAAAATTCACCCCTCCACTTT. The chain combines TRBV9 with TRBJ1-6; no reliable D call. The CDR3 is 14 amino acids. V lost 3 bases and J lost 7, with 11 bases in between. CDR1 is SGDLS, CDR2 YYNGEE, per germline.

The rearrangement links TRBV5-6 to TRBJ1-2; D might be TRBD1 (6 bases). CDR1 is SGHDT and CDR2 is YYEEEE in the germline V gene. The CDR3 has 14 amino acids. V dropped 4 bases and J dropped 7 bases, with 17 bases sitting between them. The chain's CDR3 is CASSPRQDGIGYTF. The CDR3 DNA reads as TGTGCCAGCAGCCCCCGACAGGACGGGATTGGCTACACCTTC.

The rearrangement uses TRBV2 and TRBJ2-3; TRBD2 aligns across 10 bases. Trimming removed 10 bases from V and 2 bases from J; junction bases left unmatched: 3. Germline V gene sequence: CDR1 SNHLY, CDR2 FYNNEI. The CDR3 consists of 13 residues. CDR3 coding DNA: TGTGCCACCGGACTAGCGGACACAGATACGCAGTATTTT. This translates into CATGLADTDTQYF.

V gene TRBV28 combines with J gene TRBJ1-5; TRBD1 might be the D (6 bases). From germline, CDR1 is MDHEN and CDR2 SYDVKM. CDR3 length: 13 amino acids. Trimming took off 6 bases at V and 7 bases at J, with 13 bases between the two ends. The CDR3 DNA follows: TGTGCCAGCAGAACAGGGACGTGGCAGCCCCAGCATTTT. It yields the protein CASRTGTWQPQHF.

This chain links TRBV20-1 with TRBJ2-7; TRBD1 matches at 7 bases. Per germline, CDR1 DFQATT and CDR2 SNEGSKA (reference sequence). The CDR3 runs 12 residues. The V and J ends lost 3 bases and 3 bases, in that order; junction bases with no gene match: 2. CDR3 sequence: CSASRQGYEQYF. In DNA form, the CDR3 reads TGCAGTGCTAGTCGACAGGGCTACGAGCAGTACTTC.

The J gene is TRBJ2-3, the V gene TRBV11-2, with D maybe TRBD2 (5 bases). This CDR3 region has 14 residues. The V gene's germline CDR1 is SGHAT and CDR2 FQNNGV. V shed 3 bases and J shed 3 bases, with 10 bases lying between them. CDR3 in DNA: TGTGCCAGCAGCTTGGAGGATGGGACAGATACGCAGTATTTT. Encoded protein: CASSLEDGTDTQYF.

CDR3 sequence: CASSLAGTSGIDTQYF. The DNA of the CDR3 is TGCGCCAGCAGCTTGGCGGGGACTAGCGGGATCGATACGCAGTATTTT. The V gene is TRBV5-1, the J gene TRBJ2-3; 13 bases are shared with TRBD2. Germline CDR1 and CDR2: SGHRS and YFSETQ. The J segment lost 6 bases and the V segment lost 0 bases, leaving 4 bases of the junction unmatched. This CDR3 contains 16 residues.

This chain joins TRBV4-2 and TRBJ2-1; D is possibly TRBD2 (6 bases). Germline assignment: CDR1 LGHNA and CDR2 YNFKEQ. Trimming took off 0 bases at V and 6 bases at J, with 15 bases between the two ends. The CDR3 is made up of 16 amino acids. The CDR3 DNA reads as TGTGCCAGCAGCCAAGATGAGACTAGTCGACGCAATGAGCAGTTCTTC. It encodes CASSQDETSRRNEQFF.

This clone showed up just once. The CDR3 coding sequence is TGCAGCGCCAAGGGTTTGGGACTAGCCATGGAGACCCAGTACTTC. It encodes CSAKGLGLAMETQYF. This chain uses TRBV29-1 with TRBJ2-5; 9 nucleotides match TRBD2. The CDR3 is 15 residues long. V shed 7 bases, J shed 5 bases, and the junction held 14 bases outside the gene matches. Germline lookup yields CDR1 SQVTM and CDR2 ANQGSEA.

V gene TRBV11-3 combines with J gene TRBJ2-1; tentatively, D is TRBD2 (6 bases). The CDR3 extends over 17 amino acids. V dropped 0 bases and J dropped 2 bases, with 14 bases sitting between them. Germline CDR1 is SGHNT and CDR2 is YENEEA. The CDR3: CASSLDQWGVPYNEQFF. CDR3 in DNA: TGTGCCAGCAGCTTAGATCAGTGGGGGGTCCCCTACAATGAGCAGTTCTTC.

The genes are TRBV6-6 and TRBJ2-7, with D uncertain. Germline loops: CDR1 MNHNY, CDR2 SVGAGI (reference sequence). V was cut by 5 bases and J by 2 bases, with 10 bases left in between. The CDR3 spans 13 residues. CDR3 loop: CASSLGIAYEQYF. The CDR3 DNA reads TGTGCCAGCAGTCTAGGGATAGCCTACGAGCAGTACTTC.

The V and J genes are TRBV27 and TRBJ2-3, with 8 bases that match TRBD2. The length of the CDR3 is 18 residues. Trimming took 2 bases from V and 4 from J; bases not matched to a gene: 14. In germline, CDR1 is MNHEY, CDR2 SMNVEV (reference sequence). The DNA of the CDR3 is TGTGCCAGCAGTTTACGACCCCTAGCGGGTCCTGGTCCAGATACGCAGTATTTT. Its protein product is CASSLRPLAGPGPDTQYF.

This chain links TRBV5-1 with TRBJ2-3; 9 bases map to TRBD1. V shed 2 bases, J shed 2 bases, and the junction held 6 bases outside the gene matches. CDR1 SGHRS and CDR2 YFSETQ come from the germline V gene. CDR3 length: 16 amino acids. CDR3 loop: CASSFSDRGYTDTQYF. The CDR3 DNA follows: TGCGCCAGCAGCTTCTCGGACAGGGGTTACACAGATACGCAGTATTTT. The full variable domain, its missing parts supplied by reference TRBV5-1 and TRBJ2-3, is KAGVTQTPRYLIKTRGQQVTLSCSPISGHRSVSWYQQTPGQGLQFLFEYFSETQRNKGNFPGRFSGRQFSNSRSEMNVSTLELGDSALYLCASSFSDRGYTDTQYFGPGTRLTVL.

This sequence joins TRBV24-1 and TRBJ2-7, with 10 bases aligning to TRBD1. After removal of 9 bases from V and 6 bases from J, the junction contained 10 bases not matched to a gene. Germline V CDR1 and CDR2: KGHDR, SFDVKD. CDR3 size: 14 residues. The CDR3 loop reads CATSSRDRGSEQYF. Written as DNA, the CDR3 is TGTGCCACCTCCTCCCGGGACAGGGGAAGCGAGCAGTACTTC.

The chain links TRBV11-1 to TRBJ2-1; a weak D match, TRBD2 (5 bases). Per germline, CDR1 SGHAT and CDR2 FQDESV (reference sequence). The V gene lost 3 bases and the J gene lost 4 bases, with 13 bases spanning the gap. The CDR3 extends over 15 amino acids. CDR3 residues: CASSFGLALYNEQFF. Written as DNA, the CDR3 is TGTGCCAGCAGCTTCGGGCTAGCCCTTTACAATGAGCAGTTCTTC.

J is TRBJ1-2 and V is TRBV6-5; D unresolved. With 5 bases removed from V and 4 bases from J, the gap between germline ends came to 17 bases. This CDR3 has 15 residues. Germline-derived CDR1 and CDR2 are MNHEY and SVGAGI. The CDR3 loop reads CASSIRAERSYGYTF. CDR3 DNA: TGTGCCAGCAGTATAAGGGCGGAACGGTCCTATGGCTACACCTTC.

V gene TRBV4-1 combines with J gene TRBJ2-4; TRBD2 agrees at 8 bases. CDR3 size: 18 residues. Germline lookup yields CDR1 MGHRA and CDR2 YSYEKL. V was clipped by 1 base and J by 3 bases; unmatched bases: 11. CDR3 in amino acids: CASSQVAAGVGGKNIQYF. CDR3 DNA sequence: TGCGCCAGCAGCCAAGTTGCAGCGGGAGTTGGAGGCAAAAACATTCAGTACTTC.

The V gene is TRBV19, the J gene TRBJ2-2; maybe TRBD2 (6 bases). Germline assignment: CDR1 LNHDA and CDR2 SQIVND (reference sequence). Trimming pared 10 bases from V and 0 bases from J, leaving 9 bases between. This CDR3 has 13 residues. The CDR3, as DNA: TGTGCCACCTGGGGGGCGAACACCGGGGAGCTGTTTTTT. The encoded protein is CATWGANTGELFF.